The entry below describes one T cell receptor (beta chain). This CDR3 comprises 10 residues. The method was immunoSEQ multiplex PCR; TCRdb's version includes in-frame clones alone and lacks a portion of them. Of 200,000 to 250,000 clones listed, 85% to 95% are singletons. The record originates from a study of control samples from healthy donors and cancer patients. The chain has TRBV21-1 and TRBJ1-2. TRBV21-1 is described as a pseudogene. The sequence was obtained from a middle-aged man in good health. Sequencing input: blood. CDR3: CASSSGGYTF. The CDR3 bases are TGTGCCAGCAGCAGTGGTGGCTACACCTTC.